One and the same sample provided the 8 T cell receptor beta chains below, sequenced in a study of blood T cell repertoires in COVID-19. Only in-frame clones appear in the TCRdb table, and some are missing; sequencing was by immunoSEQ multiplex PCR. The table includes 140,000 or so clones, around 79% detected once. Input material: peripheral blood. These receptors were obtained from a man aged 50 to 60 with active or convalescent COVID-19.

This CDR3 reads CATRKGSSLGTQYF. DNA of the CDR3: TGTGCCACCAGAAAAGGGAGCTCCTTAGGTACGCAGTATTTT. The V gene is TRBV24-1, the J gene TRBJ2-3, with a possible D match to TRBD2 (5 bases). CDR3 length equals 14 residues. Trimming removed 7 bases from V and 8 bases from J, with 18 bases in between. Germline V CDR1 and CDR2: KGHDR, SFDVKD.

V gene TRBV7-2 combines with J gene TRBJ1-2, with D tentatively TRBD1 (6 bases). The V gene lost 1 base and the J gene lost 11 bases, with 14 bases spanning the gap. This CDR3 is built from 13 residues. From germline, CDR1 is SGHTA and CDR2 FQGNSA. CDR3 residues: CASSLDSRGGYTF. CDR3 coding DNA: TGTGCCAGCAGCTTAGATTCCAGGGGCGGTTACACCTTC. The full variable domain, completed using reference TRBV7-2 and TRBJ1-2, is GAGVSQSPSNKVTEKGKDVELRCDPISGHTALYWYRQSLGQGLEFLIYFQGNSAPDKSGLPSDRFSAERTGGSVSTLTIQRTQQEDSAVYLCASSLDSRGGYTFGSGTRLTVV.

This clone came up a few times. The chain is built from TRBV9 and TRBJ2-7; 7 positions match TRBD1. V lost 0 bases and J lost 4; bases outside the gene matches: 7. There are 15 residues in the CDR3. CDR1 and CDR2 from the germline V gene are SGDLS and YYNGEE. The CDR3 DNA follows: TGTGCCAGCAGCGTAGAAGGGGGCAGGGTTTACGAGCAGTACTTC. Residues: CASSVEGGRVYEQYF.

The chain joins TRBV28 to TRBJ1-3; possibly TRBD1 for D (5 bases). Germline-derived CDR1 and CDR2 are MDHEN and SYDVKM. The ends were cut back, 7 bases at V and 1 base at J, with 14 bases in the middle. The CDR3 has 15 residues. The CDR3, as DNA: TGTGCCAGCACCTTCTGGGGGGGTTCTGGAAACACCATATATTTT. Encoded protein: CASTFWGGSGNTIYF.

The chain links TRBV5-1 to TRBJ2-5; D ambiguous. The CDR3 is 13 residues long. Trimming took off 0 bases at V and 1 base at J, with 4 bases between the two ends. CDR1 and CDR2 from the germline V gene are SGHRS and YFSETQ. The CDR3 DNA reads as TGCGCCAGCAGCTTGGGCGGCCAAGAGACCCAGTACTTC. It specifies CASSLGGQETQYF. The full variable domain, rest sourced from reference TRBV5-1 and TRBJ2-5, is KAGVTQTPRYLIKTRGQQVTLSCSPISGHRSVSWYQQTPGQGLQFLFEYFSETQRNKGNFPGRFSGRQFSNSRSEMNVSTLELGDSALYLCASSLGGQETQYFGPGTRLLVL.

V and J are TRBV14 and TRBJ2-1; 7 bases align to TRBD2. The CDR3 length is 17 residues. Germline CDR1 and CDR2: SGHDN and FVKESK. The trim removed 1 base at V and 5 bases at J, leaving 11 bases unmatched. The CDR3 nucleotides read TGTGCCAGCAGCCAAGTACGGGGAGGGAGGGCCCACAATGAGCAGTTCTTC. Translation: CASSQVRGGRAHNEQFF.

The J gene is TRBJ2-3, the V gene TRBV5-1, with D perhaps TRBD2 (6 bases). The CDR3 spans 14 residues. Germline-derived CDR1 and CDR2 are SGHRS and YFSETQ. The V and J ends lost 4 bases and 2 bases respectively, with 11 bases between them. The CDR3 sequence: CASSRTGDTDTQYF. CDR3 in DNA: TGCGCCAGCAGCCGGACGGGGGACACAGATACGCAGTATTTT. Variable domain in full (rest from reference TRBV5-1 and TRBJ2-3): KAGVTQTPRYLIKTRGQQVTLSCSPISGHRSVSWYQQTPGQGLQFLFEYFSETQRNKGNFPGRFSGRQFSNSRSEMNVSTLELGDSALYLCASSRTGDTDTQYFGPGTRLTVL.

This clone has a single count. This sequence joins TRBV28 and TRBJ2-5; 8 bases map to TRBD2. J was trimmed by 5 bases and V by 7 bases; bases with no gene match: 6. The CDR3 totals 13 residues. The germline V gene has CDR1 MDHEN and CDR2 SYDVKM. The CDR3 region has the DNA TGTGCCAGCACCGTAGCGGGGCGGGAGACCCAGTACTTC. It encodes CASTVAGRETQYF.